The rows below give T cell receptor beta chains drawn from one sample of a study of cytotoxic CD8 clonotypes in ibrutinib-treated CLL. Sequenced by immunoSEQ multiplex PCR; TCRdb stores in-frame clones only, minus some. The sample includes fewer than 80,000 clones, 45% to 60% seen only once; the top ten take about 15%. Sequenced material: PBMCs, taken after 12 months of ibrutinib treatment. These receptors all come from a human donor with chronic lymphocytic leukemia. Each CDR3 is given with its conserved first and last residue. The order of the fields is V gene, J gene, CDR3 protein.

TRBV6-1,TRBJ1-1,CASSRQGGDTEAFF
TRBV19,TRBJ2-5,CASTSGRGYQETQYF
TRBV7-8,TRBJ2-1,CASADSLAAHNEQFF
TRBV4-2,TRBJ2-1,CASSLGLAGGLSFDEQFF
TRBV9,TRBJ2-3,CASSVLAGDTDTQYF
TRBV5-1,TRBJ1-1,CASSVTGSTEAFF
TRBV28,TRBJ1-2,CASSGGFHWGYTF
TRBV30,TRBJ2-2,CAFFHRVANTGELFF
TRBV10-3,TRBJ2-1,CAIGGQGRNEQFF
TRBV6-1,TRBJ1-2,CASSEFEGNYGYTF
TRBV10-2,TRBJ2-3,CASSESRSSGYTDTQYF
TRBV7-9,TRBJ2-1,CASSPRLVLQSREQFF
TRBV2,TRBJ2-5,CASSEAPALAGETQYF
TRBV5-4,TRBJ2-7,CASSLATGYSNYEQYF
TRBV7-2,TRBJ2-1,CASSLRQGYDNEQFF
TRBV19,TRBJ2-1,CASSSPGPAYNEQFF
TRBV5-8,TRBJ2-3,CASTTRPSGGWSTDTQYF